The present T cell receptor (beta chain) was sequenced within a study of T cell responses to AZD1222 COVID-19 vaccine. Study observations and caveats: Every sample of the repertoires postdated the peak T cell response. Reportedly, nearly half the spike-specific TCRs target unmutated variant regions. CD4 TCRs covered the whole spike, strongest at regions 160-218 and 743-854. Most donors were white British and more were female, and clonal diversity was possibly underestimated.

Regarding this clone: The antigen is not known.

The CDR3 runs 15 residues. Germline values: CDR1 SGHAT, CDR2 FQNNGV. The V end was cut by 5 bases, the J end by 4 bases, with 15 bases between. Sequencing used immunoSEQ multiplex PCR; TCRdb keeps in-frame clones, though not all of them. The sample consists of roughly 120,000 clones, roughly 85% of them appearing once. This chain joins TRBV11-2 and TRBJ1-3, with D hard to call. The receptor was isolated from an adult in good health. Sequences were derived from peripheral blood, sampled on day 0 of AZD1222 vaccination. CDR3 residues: CASSPIPGLGNTIYF. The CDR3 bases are TGTGCCAGCAGCCCGATCCCGGGTCTGGGAAACACCATATATTTT.